This T cell receptor beta chain is from a study of blood T cells in healthy people across ages. The individuals who served as donors were healthy Caucasians living in Russia, aged roughly 6 to 90. Combining a sample-barcoded 5' primer with a J-beta primer mix, a second PCR ran for 7 to 11 cycles. The yield of each sample was at least 3 million CDR3-containing paired-end reads. Using its own MiXCR run on the 5' RACE reads, TCRdb lists one record per CDR3 protein. The sample shows around 710,000 distinct CDR3 sequences, around 46% of them seen only once. This clonotype showed up just a few times. Looked up from germline, CDR1 is SGHRS and CDR2 is YFSETQ. The V segment lost 0 bases and the J segment 3 bases; nucleotides outside the gene matches: 6. CDR3 length equals 16 residues.

V and J are TRBV5-1 and TRBJ2-3, with 8 bases identical to TRBD2. The sequence derives from a woman in her sixties or seventies in good health. Sequencing used blood. The CDR3 is CASSLAVGGGTDTQYF. Here the CDR3 DNA reads TGCGCCAGCAGCTTGGCCGTCGGCGGGGGGACAGATACGCAGTATTTT.